Each of the 7 T cell receptor beta chains below was sequenced from the same sample in a study of blood T cell repertoires in COVID-19. Only in-frame clones appear in the TCRdb table, and some are missing; sequencing was by immunoSEQ multiplex PCR. The data contain some 240,000 clones, 60% to 85% of them seen just once; the ten biggest clones take up 7.2%. Sequenced sample: peripheral blood. The source of these receptors is a woman in her seventies with acute or convalescent COVID-19.

As regards this clone: This CDR3 is also generated by other DNA sequences in the sample. The chain has TRBV29-1 and TRBJ1-1; D perhaps matches TRBD1 (5 bases). CDR3 length: 12 residues. CDR1 and CDR2 (germline): SQVTM, ANQGSEA. Between the trimmed V and J ends, which lost 4 bases and 5 bases, there was a span of 11 bases. The CDR3 here is CSVGQGWTEAFF. In nucleotides, the CDR3 is TGCAGCGTTGGGCAGGGTTGGACTGAAGCTTTCTTT.

The rearrangement uses TRBV25-1 and TRBJ2-5, with D possibly being TRBD2 (5 bases). CDR3 size: 13 residues. Germline assignment: CDR1 MGHDK and CDR2 SYGVNS. Trimming cost V 5 bases and J 5 bases, with 12 bases left between them. The CDR3 bases are TGTGCCAGCAGTTTCGGGGTACGGGAGACCCAGTACTTC. This codes for CASSFGVRETQYF.

The J gene is TRBJ2-1, the V gene TRBV9; weak D call: TRBD1 (7 bases). This CDR3 is 16 amino acids long. Germline CDR1 and CDR2: SGDLS and YYNGEE. V was pared by 4 bases and J by 8 bases, with 22 bases between. DNA for the CDR3: TGTGCCAGCAGCACTCGACGGACAGGAGGGCTAGATGAGCAGTTCTTC. Its protein is CASSTRRTGGLDEQFF.

The chain carries TRBV6-6 and TRBJ1-1; 8 bases map to TRBD1. J lost 5 bases, V lost 6 bases, and 2 bases had no gene match. Looked up from germline, CDR1 is MNHNY and CDR2 is SVGAGI (reference sequence). This CDR3 is 12 amino acids long. The CDR3 DNA reads TGTGCCAGCAGAAGACAGGGGACTGAAGCTTTCTTT. It specifies CASRRQGTEAFF.

The chain joins TRBV10-3 to TRBJ1-6; possibly TRBD1 for D (5 bases). CDR3 size: 15 residues. Germline V CDR1 and CDR2: ENHRY, SYGVKD. V shed 2 bases and J shed 5 bases, with 10 bases lying between them. This CDR3 reads CAISEKQADNSPLHF. In nucleotides, the CDR3 is TGTGCCATCAGTGAGAAACAGGCGGATAATTCACCCCTCCACTTT.

This chain links TRBV2 with TRBJ1-2, with 9 bases fitting TRBD1. V was pared by 5 bases and J by 4 bases, with 5 bases of the junction left unmatched. Germline values: CDR1 SNHLY, CDR2 FYNNEI. CDR3 length: 14 amino acids. The CDR3 region is CASSNTGGGYGYTF. The CDR3 DNA reads as TGTGCCAGCAGTAATACAGGGGGCGGCTATGGCTACACCTTC.

This clone was found many times. The rearrangement uses TRBV7-8 and TRBJ2-1; a possible D gene is TRBD1 (5 bases). The CDR3 covers 17 residues. Germline CDR1 SGHVS, CDR2 FQNEAQ. V lost 1 base and J 9 bases, leaving 22 bases between the germline ends. The CDR3 DNA reads TGTGCCAGCAGCTTAGTCCGGGCAGGGTTGGGTAGAGGTGAGCAGTTCTTC. Its translation: CASSLVRAGLGRGEQFF.